One sample yielded the 27 T cell receptor beta chains listed below, sequenced in a study of T cells in Graves' hyperthyroidism and ophthalmopathy. It was RNA transcripts that yielded the amplified TCR beta CDR3 regions. Initially, a first-round RT-PCR of the TCR CDR3 employed the HTBI primer set. Each CDR3 protein is one row after TCRdb ran MiXCR on the multiplex PCR reads. The repertoire consists of about 400,000 distinct CDR3 sequences, with 15% to 19% occurring once and the leading ten covering 11% to 15%. Source material: blood. These receptors were obtained from a woman aged 18-29 years with Graves' hyperthyroidism.

In this sample, this clonotype turned up a few times. This rearrangement joins TRBV29-1 to TRBJ2-5, with D perhaps TRBD2 (6 bases). CDR1 and CDR2 from the germline V gene are SQVTM and ANQGSEA. The ends were cut back, 1 base at V and 5 bases at J, with 14 bases in the middle. The CDR3 is 14 amino acids. The CDR3 coding sequence is TGCAGCGTTGAAGCTTCCCCAGCGGGTGAGACCCAGTACTTC. As protein: CSVEASPAGETQYF.

This clonotype turned up a few times. A much larger clone differs from this one at a single base, so this may be a read error. The genes are TRBV7-2 and TRBJ2-3, with D perhaps being TRBD1 or TRBD2 (5 bases each). Germline lookup yields CDR1 SGHTA and CDR2 FQGNSA. Trimming stripped 2 bases from V and 2 bases from J, with 8 bases between. The CDR3 totals 14 residues. In DNA form, the CDR3 reads TGTGCCAGCAGCTTATGGGGGACCACAGATACGCAGTATTTT. This sequence encodes CASSLWGTTDTQYF.

In this sample, this clonotype turned up many times. The chain links TRBV6-2 or TRBV6-3 to TRBJ1-1; tentative D call: TRBD1 (6 bases). The CDR3 consists of 17 residues. V lost 5 bases, J lost 1 base, and 20 bases lay in between. Germline V gene sequence: CDR1 MNHEY, CDR2 SVGEGT. The CDR3, as DNA: TGTGCCAGCAGTAAGCCCGCCCCCGGGACACCGAACACTGAAGCTTTCTTT. Its protein product is CASSKPAPGTPNTEAFF.

This clonotype was recorded many times. The J gene is TRBJ2-1, the V gene TRBV28, with TRBD2 as a possible D gene (5 bases). V shed 7 bases and J shed 6 bases, with 16 bases lying between them. This CDR3 contains 14 residues. Germline CDR1 is MDHEN and CDR2 is SYDVKM. The CDR3 protein is CASKFSGNFNEQFF. The CDR3 region has the DNA TGTGCCAGCAAATTCAGCGGTAACTTCAATGAGCAGTTCTTC.

Note on this clonotype: It may be a read error: a sequence one base away is much more abundant. V usage is TRBV27 and J usage is TRBJ2-3, with no clear D. The end of the DNA aligns better with TRBJ1-5, so the J call may be wrong. Germline CDR1 is MNHEY and CDR2 is SMNVEV (reference sequence). This CDR3 is built from 13 residues. The CDR3 here is CASMEGSSDTQHF. The DNA of the CDR3 is TGTGCCAGCATGGAGGGTAGTTCAGATACGCAGCATTTT.

This clonotype was seen at least ten times. The chain joins TRBV9 to TRBJ1-1, with D hard to call. V lost 3 bases, J lost 6 bases, and 18 bases lay in between. Germline assignment: CDR1 SGDLS and CDR2 YYNGEE. The CDR3 totals 15 residues. The CDR3 protein is CASSAVLGSVAEAFF. The CDR3 DNA is TGTGCCAGCAGCGCCGTATTAGGGAGCGTAGCTGAAGCTTTCTTT.

This chain links TRBV28 with TRBJ1-4, with D uncertain. The V end lost 8 bases, the J end lost 6 bases, and 13 bases lay between the germline ends. CDR1 is MDHEN, CDR2 SYDVKM, per germline. The CDR3 runs 13 residues. The CDR3 DNA reads TGTGCCAGCTGTTCCCTCCCCGATGAAAAACTGTTTTTT. Translated: CASCSLPDEKLFF. The variable domain in full, with the rest retrieved from reference TRBV28 and TRBJ1-4, is DVKVTQSSRYLVKRTGEKVFLECVQDMDHENMFWYRQDPGLGLRLIYFSYDVKMKEKGDIPEGYSVSREKKERFSLILESASTNQTSMYLCASCSLPDEKLFFGSGTQLSVL.

This clonotype has more than one count but fewer than ten. J is TRBJ1-4 and V is TRBV19, with TRBD1 matching over 9 bases. The germline gives CDR1 LNHDA, CDR2 SQIVND (reference sequence). Losses at the gene ends were 5 bases for V and 4 bases for J; bases not matched to a gene: 5. The CDR3 loop spans 15 amino acids. CDR3 in DNA: TGTGCCAGTAGTTCTGGACAGGGGATTAATGAAAAACTGTTTTTT. Residues: CASSSGQGINEKLFF.

This clonotype has at least ten counts. The V and J genes are TRBV7-2 and TRBJ2-5; D gene unclear. V lost 1 base to trimming and J lost 2 bases, with 8 bases between them. Germline-derived CDR1 and CDR2 are SGHTA and FQGNSA. There are 14 residues in the CDR3. The CDR3 DNA reads TGTGCCAGCAGCTTAGTTTTACAGCAAGAGACCCAGTACTTC. It is translated as CASSLVLQQETQYF.

This clonotype has a count of ten or more. The V call is TRBV12-3 or TRBV12-4, the J call TRBJ1-1, with a possible D match to TRBD1 (6 bases). The CDR3 sequence is 15 residues long. V shed 2 bases and J shed 1 base, with 11 bases lying between them. This CDR3 is CASSLRTGRNTEAFF. CDR3 coding DNA: TGTGCCAGCAGTTTAAGAACAGGGCGGAACACTGAAGCTTTCTTT.

This clonotype was seen at least ten times. The rearrangement uses TRBV12-3 or TRBV12-4 and TRBJ1-1; 7 bases line up with TRBD1. Trimming removed 4 bases from V and 4 bases from J; junction bases left unmatched: 6. This CDR3 has 14 residues. CDR3 amino acids: CASSSTGSFTEAFF. The CDR3 nucleotides read TGTGCCAGCAGTTCGACAGGGAGTTTCACTGAAGCTTTCTTT.

This clonotype was observed at least ten times. The CDR3 nucleotides read TGTGCCAGCAGCGACTTGAAAGGTGGCTACACCTTC. This gives the protein CASSDLKGGYTF. The chain couples TRBV3-1 to TRBJ1-2, with no clear D. Between the trimmed V and J ends, which lost 5 bases and 7 bases, there was a span of 11 bases. CDR1 and CDR2 (germline): LGHDT, YNNKEL (reference sequence). CDR3 length equals 12 residues. The entire variable domain, with the rest obtained from reference TRBV3-1 and TRBJ1-2, is as follows: DTAVSQTPKYLVTQMGNDKSIKCEQNLGHDTMYWYKQDSKKFLKIMFSYNNKELIINETVPNRFSPKSPDKAHLNLHINSLELGDSAVYFCASSDLKGGYTFGSGTRLTVV.

This clonotype has just a few counts. The rearrangement joins TRBV5-8 to TRBJ2-5, with TRBD2 matching 8 bases. In germline, CDR1 is SGHTS, CDR2 YDEGEE. The ends lost 6 bases at V and 5 bases at J; junction bases unmatched: 15. CDR3 size: 16 residues. Here the CDR3 DNA reads TGTGCCAGCAACCCCCCCGGCGGGACTAGGTCGGAGACCCAGTACTTC. Protein sequence: CASNPPGGTRSETQYF.

This clonotype has more than one count but fewer than ten. Lacking the conserved final phenylalanine or tryptophan, this CDR3 likely reflects a read error. The chain joins TRBV7-2 to TRBJ1-1; no firm D call. The CDR3 has 16 amino acids. Per germline, CDR1 SGHTA and CDR2 FQGNSA. V lost 6 bases and J 4 bases, leaving 21 bases between the germline ends. DNA for the CDR3: TGTGCCAGCAGGTCTCTTCCCATGAGGACGGTCACTGAAGCTTTCCTT. Translation gives CASRSLPMRTVTEAFL.

Many counts were recorded for this clonotype. The chain links TRBV7-8 to TRBJ1-6; a weak D match, TRBD1 (6 bases). From germline, CDR1 is SGHVS and CDR2 FQNEAQ. The V end was cut by 5 bases, the J end by 4 bases, with 12 bases between. The CDR3 totals 15 residues. The CDR3 DNA sequence: TGTGCCAGCAGCATGCGACAGGTTTATAATTCACCCCTCCACTTT. It codes for CASSMRQVYNSPLHF.

This clonotype was picked up many times. The chain carries TRBV6-5 and TRBJ1-4; D perhaps matches TRBD1 (6 bases). The CDR3 is made up of 15 amino acids. V was clipped by 0 bases and J by 7 bases, with 12 bases between them. In germline, CDR1 is MNHEY, CDR2 SVGAGI. The CDR3 protein is CASSYSGAFSEKLFF. The DNA of the CDR3 is TGTGCCAGCAGTTACTCGGGGGCCTTCTCTGAAAAACTGTTTTTT.

At least ten counts were recorded for this clonotype. The rearrangement uses TRBV12-3 or TRBV12-4 and TRBJ1-1; D ambiguous. Trimming pared 5 bases from V and 0 bases from J, leaving 16 bases between. The CDR3 loop spans 16 amino acids. The CDR3 is CASSPTRWPLNTEAFF. In nucleotides, the CDR3 is TGTGCCAGCAGTCCGACTCGGTGGCCCTTGAACACTGAAGCTTTCTTT.

This clonotype has at least ten counts. This chain links TRBV7-2 with TRBJ2-1, with TRBD2 as a possible D gene (6 bases). This CDR3 has 17 amino acids. Germline V gives CDR1 SGHTA, CDR2 FQGNSA. Trimming pared 1 base from V and 4 bases from J, leaving 17 bases between. DNA for the CDR3: TGTGCCAGCAGCTTAGAGACGGCTAGGCGGGATTACAATGAGCAGTTCTTC. It specifies CASSLETARRDYNEQFF.

Only a few counts were recorded for this clonotype. V is TRBV19 and J is TRBJ2-2, with a weak D call TRBD2 (5 bases). Looked up from germline, CDR1 is LNHDA and CDR2 is SQIVND (reference sequence). The CDR3 contains 14 residues. V was cut by 5 bases and J by 4 bases, with 11 bases left in between. The CDR3 bases are TGTGCCAGTAGTCCGGATCTAGCCACCGGGGAGCTGTTTTTT. It translates to CASSPDLATGELFF.

This clonotype was observed many times. The chain joins TRBV5-1 to TRBJ2-7; D not certain. The V end was cut by 3 bases, the J end by 4 bases, with 14 bases between. The CDR3 totals 14 residues. CDR1 is SGHRS, CDR2 YFSETQ, per germline. CDR3 nucleotide sequence: TGCGCCAGCAGCTCGGAAGGGTTAGCATACGAGCAGTACTTC. This gives the protein CASSSEGLAYEQYF.

Note on this clonotype: Lacking the conserved final phenylalanine or tryptophan, this CDR3 likely reflects a read error. CDR3 amino acids: CASSLTTGRYTEAFS. DNA for the CDR3: TGTGCCAGCAGTTTAACGACAGGGAGGTACACTGAAGCTTTCTCT. The chain uses TRBV12-3 or TRBV12-4 and TRBJ1-1; TRBD1 matches 7 bases. This CDR3 has 15 residues. V trimming: 2 bases; J trimming: 3 bases; junction bases outside the gene matches: 6.

At least ten counts were recorded for this clonotype. J is TRBJ1-2 and V is TRBV3-1, with 7 nucleotides matching TRBD1. CDR1 is LGHDT, CDR2 YNNKEL, per germline (reference sequence). J was trimmed by 5 bases and V by 1 base; bases with no gene match: 7. The CDR3 covers 15 residues. CDR3 bases: TGTGCCAGCAGCCAAGTTCCGGGACAGCTTTATGGCTACACCTTC. Translated, it gives CASSQVPGQLYGYTF.

The chain couples TRBV4-1 to TRBJ1-1; TRBD1 is a possible D gene (6 bases). Germline V gene sequence: CDR1 MGHRA, CDR2 YSYEKL. Trimming took off 3 bases at V and 0 bases at J, with 14 bases between the two ends. CDR3 size: 16 residues. For the CDR3, the DNA is TGCGCCAGCAGCCACCAGCGGGGGCGATTGAACACTGAAGCTTTCTTT. It codes for CASSHQRGRLNTEAFF.

The sample holds a few counts of this clonotype. The J gene is TRBJ2-5, the V gene TRBV5-1, with TRBD1 matching 9 bases. The J segment lost 4 bases and the V segment lost 0 bases, leaving 10 bases of the junction unmatched. This CDR3 has 17 amino acids. Germline CDR1 and CDR2: SGHRS and YFSETQ. Written as DNA, the CDR3 is TGCGCCAGCAGCTTGGAGGTCCGACAGGGGGTAGGAGAGACCCAGTACTTC. Amino acid sequence: CASSLEVRQGVGETQYF.

This clonotype was found many times. V usage is TRBV28 and J usage is TRBJ1-5, with unresolved D. Germline V CDR1 and CDR2: MDHEN, SYDVKM. The CDR3 loop spans 16 amino acids. V was trimmed by 5 bases and J by 4 bases, leaving 18 bases between them. CDR3 coding DNA: TGTGCCAGCAGTCCCCGAGTGGGCCTTTGGAATCAGCCCCAGCATTTT. Translated, it gives CASSPRVGLWNQPQHF.

This clonotype appeared many times. The chain combines TRBV20-1 with TRBJ1-4; 7 bases align to TRBD1. From germline, CDR1 is DFQATT and CDR2 SNEGSKA (reference sequence). V was pared by 1 base and J by 3 bases, with 5 bases of the junction left unmatched. CDR3 length: 15 amino acids. CDR3 amino acids: CSARARTGANEKLFF. CDR3 bases: TGCAGTGCTAGAGCTAGAACAGGGGCTAATGAAAAACTGTTTTTT.

This clonotype has just a few counts. The chain recombines TRBV24-1 with TRBJ1-5; TRBD1 agrees at 11 bases. This CDR3 comprises 16 residues. J was trimmed by 2 bases and V by 11 bases; bases with no gene match: 10. Germline V lookup: CDR1 KGHDR, CDR2 SFDVKD. The CDR3 DNA is TGTGCCAGCCGGGACAGGGGGGTTTTAGGCAATCAGCCCCAGCATTTT. It is translated as CASRDRGVLGNQPQHF.